This T cell receptor beta chain was profiled in a study of blood T cell repertoires in COVID-19. Study context: Material from acute and convalescent COVID-19 was sourced from the United States, Italy and Spain. Nucleic acid was either cDNA or gDNA, and it came from T cells, B-cell-depleted T cells, or PBMCs.

V lost 3 bases, J lost 5 bases, and 14 bases lay in between. Germline CDR1 and CDR2: LNHDA and SQIVND (reference sequence). The CDR3 extends over 14 amino acids. Two negative PCRs, clearance, or symptom resolution characterized the recovered Cohort 3 donors. Under the authors' procedure: Estimates of nucleated cell counts were drawn from the amplification of reference gene primers. The data were produced by immunoSEQ multiplex PCR, yet TCRdb's version contains in-frame clones alone and is incomplete. That table gives V, J and clone size, and the DNA gave D and trimming. The table includes 210,000 or so clones, roughly nine tenths detected once.

Sample: PBMCs or T cells enriched from blood (not recorded which). The V gene is TRBV19, the J gene TRBJ2-7; D ambiguous. This TCR derives from a man between 25 and 39 years old who had recovered from COVID-19. CDR3 in DNA: TGTGCCAGTAGTATGTGGGCTTCTGGAAACGAGCAGTACTTC. Amino acid sequence: CASSMWASGNEQYF.